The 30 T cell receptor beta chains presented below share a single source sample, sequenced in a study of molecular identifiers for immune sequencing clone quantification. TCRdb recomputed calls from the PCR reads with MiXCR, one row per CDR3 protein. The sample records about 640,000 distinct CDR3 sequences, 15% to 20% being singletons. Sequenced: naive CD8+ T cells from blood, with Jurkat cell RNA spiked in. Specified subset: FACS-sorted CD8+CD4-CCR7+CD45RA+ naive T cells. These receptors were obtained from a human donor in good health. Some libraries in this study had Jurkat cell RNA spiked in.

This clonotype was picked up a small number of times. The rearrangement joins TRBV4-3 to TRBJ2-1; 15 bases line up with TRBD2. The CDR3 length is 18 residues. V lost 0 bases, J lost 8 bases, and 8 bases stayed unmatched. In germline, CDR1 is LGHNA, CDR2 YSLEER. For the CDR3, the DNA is TGCGCCAGCAGCCAAGATCGAGGACTAGCGGGGGGGCCGTATGAGCAGTTCTTC. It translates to CASSQDRGLAGGPYEQFF.

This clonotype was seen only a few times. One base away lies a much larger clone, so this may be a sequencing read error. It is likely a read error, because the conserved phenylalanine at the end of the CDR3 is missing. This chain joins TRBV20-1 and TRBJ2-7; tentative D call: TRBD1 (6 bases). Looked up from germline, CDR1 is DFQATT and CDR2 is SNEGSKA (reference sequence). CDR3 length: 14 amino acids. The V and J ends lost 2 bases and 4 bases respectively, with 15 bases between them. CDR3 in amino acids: CSARSDSSSYEQYL. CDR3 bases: TGCAGTGCTAGATCGGACAGTAGTAGTTACGAGCAGTACCTC.

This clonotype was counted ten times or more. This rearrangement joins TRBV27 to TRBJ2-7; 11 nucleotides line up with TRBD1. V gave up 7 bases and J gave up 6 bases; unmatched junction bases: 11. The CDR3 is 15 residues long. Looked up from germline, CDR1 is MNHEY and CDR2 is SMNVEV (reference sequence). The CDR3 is CASNQRGQGAREQYF. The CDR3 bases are TGTGCCAGCAATCAACGCGGACAGGGGGCGCGCGAGCAGTACTTC.

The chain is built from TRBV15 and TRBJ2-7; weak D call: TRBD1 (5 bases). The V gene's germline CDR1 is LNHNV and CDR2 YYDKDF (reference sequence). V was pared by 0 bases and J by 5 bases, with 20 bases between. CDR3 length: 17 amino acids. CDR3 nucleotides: TGTGCCACCAGCAGAGATCCCGGCATACAGGACCCCCACGAGCAGTACTTC. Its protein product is CATSRDPGIQDPHEQYF.

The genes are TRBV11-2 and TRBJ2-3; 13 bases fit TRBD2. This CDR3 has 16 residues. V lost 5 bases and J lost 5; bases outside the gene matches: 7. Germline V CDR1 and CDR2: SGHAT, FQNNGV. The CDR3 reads CASSNTLAGGGDTQYF. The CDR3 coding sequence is TGTGCCAGCAGCAATACACTAGCGGGAGGGGGAGATACGCAGTATTTT.

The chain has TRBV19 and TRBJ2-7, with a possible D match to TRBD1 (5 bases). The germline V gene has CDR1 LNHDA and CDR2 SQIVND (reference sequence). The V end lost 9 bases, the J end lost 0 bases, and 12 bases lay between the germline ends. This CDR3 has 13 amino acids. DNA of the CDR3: TGTGCCAGCCAGGGCCTGAGCTCCTACGAGCAGTACTTC. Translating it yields CASQGLSSYEQYF.

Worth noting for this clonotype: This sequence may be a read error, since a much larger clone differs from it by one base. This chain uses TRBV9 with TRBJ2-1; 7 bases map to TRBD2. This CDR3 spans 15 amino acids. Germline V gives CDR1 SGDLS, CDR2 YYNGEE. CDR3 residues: CASSVGGGPYSEQFF. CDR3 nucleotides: TGTGCCAGCAGCGTAGGGGGAGGGCCCTACAGTGAGCAGTTCTTC.

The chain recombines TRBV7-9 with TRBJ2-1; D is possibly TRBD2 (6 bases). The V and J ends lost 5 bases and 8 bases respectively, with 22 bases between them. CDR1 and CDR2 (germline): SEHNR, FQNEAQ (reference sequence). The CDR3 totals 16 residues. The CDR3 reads CASSPRLGQETDEQFF. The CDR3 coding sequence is TGTGCCAGCAGCCCGCGACTAGGGCAAGAGACAGATGAGCAGTTCTTC.

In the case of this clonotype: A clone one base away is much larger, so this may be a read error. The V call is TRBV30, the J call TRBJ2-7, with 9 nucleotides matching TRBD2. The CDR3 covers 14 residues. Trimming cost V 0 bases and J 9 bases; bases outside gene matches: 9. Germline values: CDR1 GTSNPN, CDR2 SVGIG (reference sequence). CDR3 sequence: CAWSVLAGTHGQYF. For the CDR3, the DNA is TGTGCCTGGAGTGTTCTAGCGGGGACCCACGGGCAGTACTTC.

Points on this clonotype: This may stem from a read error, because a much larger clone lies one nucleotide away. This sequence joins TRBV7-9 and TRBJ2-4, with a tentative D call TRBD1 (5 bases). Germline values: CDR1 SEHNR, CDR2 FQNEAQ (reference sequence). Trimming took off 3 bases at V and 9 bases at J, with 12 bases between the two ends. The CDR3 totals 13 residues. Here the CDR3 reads CASSFTRESIQYF. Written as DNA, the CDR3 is TGTGCCAGCAGCTTTACCAGGGAAAGCATTCAGTACTTC.

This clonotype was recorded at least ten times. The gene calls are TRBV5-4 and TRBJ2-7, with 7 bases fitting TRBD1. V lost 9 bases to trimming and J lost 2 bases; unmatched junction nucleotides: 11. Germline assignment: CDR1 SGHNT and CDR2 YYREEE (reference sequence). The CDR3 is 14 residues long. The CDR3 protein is CATVGGTEAYEQYF. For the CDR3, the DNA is TGTGCCACCGTAGGTGGGACAGAGGCCTACGAGCAGTACTTC.

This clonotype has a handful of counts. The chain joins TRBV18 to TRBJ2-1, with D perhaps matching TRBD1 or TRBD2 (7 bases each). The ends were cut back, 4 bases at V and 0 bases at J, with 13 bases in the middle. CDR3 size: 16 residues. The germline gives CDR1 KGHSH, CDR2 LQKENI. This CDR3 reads CASSHQGGSSYNEQFF. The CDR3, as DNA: TGTGCCAGCTCACACCAGGGGGGGAGCTCCTACAATGAGCAGTTCTTC.

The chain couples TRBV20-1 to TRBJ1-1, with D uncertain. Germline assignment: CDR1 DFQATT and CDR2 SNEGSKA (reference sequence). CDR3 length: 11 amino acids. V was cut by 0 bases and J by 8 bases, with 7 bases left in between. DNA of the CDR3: TGCAGTGCTAGAGATATAATAGAAGCTTTCTTT. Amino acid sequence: CSARDIIEAFF.

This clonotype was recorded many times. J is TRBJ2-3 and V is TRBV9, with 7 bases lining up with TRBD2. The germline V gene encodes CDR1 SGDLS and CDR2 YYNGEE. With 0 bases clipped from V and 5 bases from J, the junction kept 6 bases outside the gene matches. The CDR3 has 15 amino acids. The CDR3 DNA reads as TGTGCCAGCAGCGTAGCGGGAGGAGGTAAAGATACGCAGTATTTT. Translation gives CASSVAGGGKDTQYF.

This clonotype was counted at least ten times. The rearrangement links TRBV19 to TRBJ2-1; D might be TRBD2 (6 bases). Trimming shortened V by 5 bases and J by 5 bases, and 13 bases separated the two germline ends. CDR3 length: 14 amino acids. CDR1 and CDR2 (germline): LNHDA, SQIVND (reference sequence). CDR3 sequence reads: CASSLWASDNEQFF. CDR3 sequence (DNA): TGTGCCAGTAGTCTGTGGGCTAGCGACAATGAGCAGTTCTTC.

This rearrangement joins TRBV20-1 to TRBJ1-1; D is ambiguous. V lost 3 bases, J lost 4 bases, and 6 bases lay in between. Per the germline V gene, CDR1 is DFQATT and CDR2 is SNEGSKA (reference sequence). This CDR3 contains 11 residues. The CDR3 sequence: CSASSGTEAFF. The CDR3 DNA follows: TGCAGTGCTAGCTCTGGCACTGAAGCTTTCTTT.

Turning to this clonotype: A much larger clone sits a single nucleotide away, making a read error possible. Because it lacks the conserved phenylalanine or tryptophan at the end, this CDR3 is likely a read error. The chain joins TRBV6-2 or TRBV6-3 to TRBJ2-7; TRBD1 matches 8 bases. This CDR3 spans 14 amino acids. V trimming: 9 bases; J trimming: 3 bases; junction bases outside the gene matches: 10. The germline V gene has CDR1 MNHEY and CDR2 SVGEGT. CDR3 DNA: TGTGCCAGTCATAACCTCGACAGGGGCTACGAGCAGTACTCC. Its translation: CASHNLDRGYEQYS.

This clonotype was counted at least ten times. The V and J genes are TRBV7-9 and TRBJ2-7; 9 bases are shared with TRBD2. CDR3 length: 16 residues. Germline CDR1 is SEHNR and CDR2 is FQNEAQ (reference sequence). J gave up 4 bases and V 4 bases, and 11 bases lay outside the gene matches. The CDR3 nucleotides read TGTGCCAGCAGCTCTCCGGGGACTAGCCTTGGGTACGAGCAGTACTTC. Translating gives CASSSPGTSLGYEQYF.

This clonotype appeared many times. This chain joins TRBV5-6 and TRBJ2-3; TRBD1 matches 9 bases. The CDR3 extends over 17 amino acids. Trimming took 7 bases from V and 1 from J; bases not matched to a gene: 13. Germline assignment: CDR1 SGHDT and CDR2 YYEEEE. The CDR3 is CASRSIRRDRGTDTQYF. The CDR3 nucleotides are TGTGCCAGCCGATCGATCCGCCGGGACAGGGGCACAGATACGCAGTATTTT.

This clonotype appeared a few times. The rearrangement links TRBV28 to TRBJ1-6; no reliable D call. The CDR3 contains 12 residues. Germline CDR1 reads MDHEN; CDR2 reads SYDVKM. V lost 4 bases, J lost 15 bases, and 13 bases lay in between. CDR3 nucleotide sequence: TGTGCCAGCAGTTCCGTGCAAGAACGCCTCCACTTT. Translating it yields CASSSVQERLHF.

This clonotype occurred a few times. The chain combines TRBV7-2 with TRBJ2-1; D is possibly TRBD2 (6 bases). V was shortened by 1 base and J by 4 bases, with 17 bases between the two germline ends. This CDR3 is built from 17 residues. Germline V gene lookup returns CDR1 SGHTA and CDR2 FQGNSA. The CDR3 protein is CASSLVQGTLFYNEQFF. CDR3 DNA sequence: TGTGCCAGCAGCTTAGTCCAAGGGACTCTATTTTACAATGAGCAGTTCTTC.

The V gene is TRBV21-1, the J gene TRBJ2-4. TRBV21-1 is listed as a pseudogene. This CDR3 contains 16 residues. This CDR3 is CASSHLRDLAKNIQYF. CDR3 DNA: TGTGCCAGCAGCCACCTCAGAGACCTAGCCAAAAACATTCAGTACTTC.

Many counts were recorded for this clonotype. DNA of the CDR3: TGCAGCGTTGAAGACGGCAGCTCCTACGAGCAGTACTTC. Its protein product is CSVEDGSSYEQYF. The chain couples TRBV29-1 to TRBJ2-7; D is ambiguous. Trimming took 0 bases from V and 0 from J, leaving 6 bases between them. Germline CDR1 and CDR2: SQVTM and ANQGSEA. CDR3 size: 13 residues.

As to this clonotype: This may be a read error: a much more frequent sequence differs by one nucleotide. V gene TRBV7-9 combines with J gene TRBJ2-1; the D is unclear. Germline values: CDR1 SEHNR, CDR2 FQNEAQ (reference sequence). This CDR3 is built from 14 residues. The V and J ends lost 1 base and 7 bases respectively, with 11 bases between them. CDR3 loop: CASSLVDCGNEQFF. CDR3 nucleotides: TGTGCCAGCAGCTTAGTAGACTGTGGGAATGAGCAGTTCTTC. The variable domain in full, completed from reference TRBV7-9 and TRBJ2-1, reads DTGVSQNPRHKITKRGQNVTFRCDPISEHNRLYWYRQTLGQGPEFLTYFQNEAQLEKSRLLSDRFSAERPKGSFSTLEIQRTEQGDSAMYLCASSLVDCGNEQFFGPGTRLTVL.

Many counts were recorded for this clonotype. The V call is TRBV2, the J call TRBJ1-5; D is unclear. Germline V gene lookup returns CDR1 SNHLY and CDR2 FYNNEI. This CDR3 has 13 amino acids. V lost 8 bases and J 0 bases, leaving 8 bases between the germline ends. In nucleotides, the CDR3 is TGTGCCAGCCGAGAGCTTAGCAATCAGCCCCAGCATTTT. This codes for CASRELSNQPQHF.

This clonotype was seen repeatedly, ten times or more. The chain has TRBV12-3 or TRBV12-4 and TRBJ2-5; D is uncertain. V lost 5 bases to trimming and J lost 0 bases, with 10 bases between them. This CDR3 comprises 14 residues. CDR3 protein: CASSAILYQETQYF. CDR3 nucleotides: TGTGCCAGCAGTGCAATATTGTACCAAGAGACCCAGTACTTC.

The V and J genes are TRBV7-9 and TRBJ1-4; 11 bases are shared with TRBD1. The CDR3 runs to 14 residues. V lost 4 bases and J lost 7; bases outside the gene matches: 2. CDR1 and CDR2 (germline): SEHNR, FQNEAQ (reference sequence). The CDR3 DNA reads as TGTGCCAGCAGCTCGGACAGGGGGCTTGAAAAACTGTTTTTT. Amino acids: CASSSDRGLEKLFF.

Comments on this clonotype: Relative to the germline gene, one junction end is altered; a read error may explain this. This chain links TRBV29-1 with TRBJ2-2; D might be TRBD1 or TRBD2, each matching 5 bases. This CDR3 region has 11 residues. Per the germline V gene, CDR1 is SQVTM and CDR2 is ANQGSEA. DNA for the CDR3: TGTAGCGTTGAGGAGGTTGGGGGGCTGTTTTTT. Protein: CSVEEVGGLFF.

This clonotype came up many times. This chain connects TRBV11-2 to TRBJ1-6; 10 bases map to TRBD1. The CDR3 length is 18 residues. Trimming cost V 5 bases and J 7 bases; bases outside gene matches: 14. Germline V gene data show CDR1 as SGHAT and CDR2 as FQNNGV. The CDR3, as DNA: TGTGCCAGCAGCCCCGGGACAGGGGCCGGACTATCGAATTCACCCCTCCACTTT. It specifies CASSPGTGAGLSNSPLHF.

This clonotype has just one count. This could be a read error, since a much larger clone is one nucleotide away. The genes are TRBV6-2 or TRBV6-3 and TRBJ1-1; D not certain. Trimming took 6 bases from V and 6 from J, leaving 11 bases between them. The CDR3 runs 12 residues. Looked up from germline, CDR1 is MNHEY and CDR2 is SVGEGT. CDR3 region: CASRETRAEAFF. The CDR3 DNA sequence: TGTGCCAGCAGAGAAACGCGCGCTGAAGCTTTCTTT.